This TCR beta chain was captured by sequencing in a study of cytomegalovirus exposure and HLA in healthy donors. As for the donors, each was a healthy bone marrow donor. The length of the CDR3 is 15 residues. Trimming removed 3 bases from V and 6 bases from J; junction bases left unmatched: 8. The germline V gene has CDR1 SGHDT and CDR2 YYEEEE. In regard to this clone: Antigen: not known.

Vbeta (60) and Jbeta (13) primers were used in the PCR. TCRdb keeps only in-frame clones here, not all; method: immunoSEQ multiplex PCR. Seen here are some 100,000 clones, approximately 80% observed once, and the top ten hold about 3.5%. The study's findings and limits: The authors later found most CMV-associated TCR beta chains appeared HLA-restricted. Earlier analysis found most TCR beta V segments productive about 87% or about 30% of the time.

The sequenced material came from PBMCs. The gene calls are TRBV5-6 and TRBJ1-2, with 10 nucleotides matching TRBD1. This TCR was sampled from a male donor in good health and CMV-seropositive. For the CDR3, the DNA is TGTGCCAGCAGCTCGGACAGGGGGTGGATGGATGGCTACACCTTC. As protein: CASSSDRGWMDGYTF.